The sequence of this T cell receptor beta chain was determined in a study of blood T cell repertoires in COVID-19. Whole-study context: Some COVID-19 samples were acute and others convalescent; all came from the United States, Italy and Spain. T cells, B-cell-depleted T cells, or PBMCs supplied cDNA or gDNA.

In the original workflow: Reference gene primer amplification gave nucleated cell count estimates. TCRdb keeps only in-frame clones here, not all; method: immunoSEQ multiplex PCR. V, J and clone size were drawn from that table, and D and trimming were deduced from the DNA. In the table there are about 240,000 clones, more than 75% of which are singletons. This clone was found once. The CDR3 totals 12 residues. Between the trimmed V and J ends, which lost 4 bases and 10 bases, there was a span of 11 bases. Per germline, CDR1 LGHDT and CDR2 YNNKEL (reference sequence). This clonotype originated in an elderly man with acute or convalescent COVID-19. This sequence joins TRBV3-1 (or the pseudogene TRBV3-2) and TRBJ2-1; possible D gene TRBD2, 5 bases. The sample was peripheral blood. CDR3 residues: CASSLLLAEQFF. The CDR3 bases are TGTGCCAGCAGCCTATTATTAGCGGAGCAGTTCTTC.